The entry below gives a single T cell receptor (beta chain) sequence along with its context. Its antigen remains unknown. Between roughly 19,000 and 1,100,000 sorted cells, with 10%, 30% or 50% RNA, yielded naive CD8 libraries. Naive CD8 T cell sorting was performed on the CD8+CD4-CCR7+CD45RA+ phenotype. TCRdb redid the calling of the PCR reads with MiXCR, one entry per CDR3 protein. The sample shows about 70,000 distinct CDR3 sequences, around 18% of them seen only once. The source of the sample is a study of molecular identifiers for immune sequencing clone quantification. Study-level results: Spiked Jurkat TCR RNA originating from one cell could reportedly be identified amid 850,000 to 1,000,000 naive cells.

The CDR3 runs to 13 residues. Trimming shortened V by 11 bases and J by 6 bases, and 19 bases separated the two germline ends. Germline assignment: CDR1 MDHEN and CDR2 SYDVKM. The chain combines TRBV28 with TRBJ1-1; possible D gene TRBD1, 6 bases. This TCR came from a human donor in good health. Some libraries in this study had Jurkat cell RNA spiked in. Material for sequencing was naive CD8+ T cells from blood, with Jurkat cell RNA spiked in. The sample's subset: FACS-sorted CD8+CD4-CCR7+CD45RA+ naive T cells. CDR3 sequence reads: CASDGGGGAEAFF. Written as DNA, the CDR3 is TGTGCCTCCGATGGGGGGGGCGGCGCTGAAGCTTTCTTT.